The sequence of this TCR beta chain was determined in a study of cytomegalovirus exposure and HLA in healthy donors. Remarks on this clone: Antigen specificity is unknown.

The primer mix had 60 Vbeta and 13 Jbeta primers. TCRdb's table, derived via immunoSEQ multiplex PCR, lists solely in-frame clones and lacks some. This repertoire includes roughly 62,000 clones. Germline CDR1 is SGDLS and CDR2 is YYNGEE. Trimming stripped 0 bases from V and 2 bases from J, with 12 bases between. This CDR3 has 15 residues. Study results and limitations: In a later analysis, at a false discovery rate of 0.05, 16,951 TCR beta sequences were associated with HLA alleles.

The chain employs TRBV9 and TRBJ2-7; D gene ambiguous. This receptor was taken from a male donor in good health and CMV-seronegative. The sequenced sample consisted of PBMCs. The CDR3 sequence is CASSVEVAATYEQYF. CDR3 nucleotides: TGTGCCAGCAGCGTAGAGGTAGCCGCCACCTACGAGCAGTACTTC.